This is a list of T cell receptor beta chains from one sample in a study of beta chain features in type 1 diabetes. TCRdb's copy holds only in-frame clones and misses some; the assay was immunoSEQ multiplex PCR. The repertoire has about 45,000 clones, about 51% of them found once; the top ten carry about 2.1%. The sequencing input was Tregs from blood. The receptor source for this set is a woman between 18 and 29 years old in good health. Both conserved end residues are part of each CDR3. The D gene is left open where the match is weak. Some rows have no size entry. The others give once, few or many, or a class for an expanded clone.

>TRBJ1-4|-|TRBV28|few
CASSRASGPEKLFF
TGTGCCAGCAGCCGGGCGTCAGGGCCTGAAAAACTGTTTTTT
>TRBJ2-7|TRBD2|TRBV10-3|-
CALGPSGASYEQYF
TGTGCCTTGGGCCCCAGCGGGGCCTCCTACGAGCAGTACTTC
>TRBJ2-5|-|TRBV28|-
CASRPPGGVHTGQYF
TGTGCCAGCAGACCTCCCGGCGGGGTCCACACGGGGCAGTACTTC
>TRBJ1-1|-|TRBV6-5|-
CASSYSYHAENTEAFF
TGTGCCAGCAGTTATTCATATCACGCAGAGAACACTGAAGCTTTCTTT
>TRBJ2-1|-|TRBV11-2|-
CASSLGRVTYNEQFF
TGTGCCAGCAGCTTAGGACGGGTAACCTACAATGAGCAGTTCTTC
>TRBJ2-5|TRBD2|TRBV6-5|-
CASTPTSGIKETQYF
TGTGCCAGCACTCCTACTAGCGGGATTAAGGAGACCCAGTACTTC
>TRBJ2-4|-|TRBV4-2|-
CASSPRAGRDDIQYF
TGTGCCAGCAGCCCCCGGGCCGGGAGAGATGACATTCAGTACTTC
>TRBJ1-4|-|TRBV19|-
CASSIVDAGKGKLFF
TGTGCCAGTAGTATAGTCGATGCAGGGAAGGGGAAACTGTTTTTT
>TRBJ1-4|-|TRBV6-5|-
CASNLGRAEKLFF
TGTGCCAGCAATCTTGGCAGGGCCGAAAAACTGTTTTTT
>TRBJ2-2|TRBD2|TRBV27|-
CASANSGLNTGELFF
TGTGCCAGCGCGAATAGCGGGCTGAACACCGGGGAGCTGTTTTTT
>TRBJ2-1|TRBD2|TRBV7-9|once
CASSPLGGGSYNEQFF
TGTGCCAGCAGCCCCCTGGGCGGGGGCTCCTACAATGAGCAGTTCTTC
>TRBJ1-5|-|TRBV27|few
CASSSGRSNQPQHF
TGTGCCAGCAGTTCGGGGAGAAGCAATCAGCCCCAGCATTTT
>TRBJ2-3|-|TRBV7-6|few
CASSRSPPDTQYF
TGTGCCAGCAGTAGATCACCTCCAGATACGCAGTATTTT
>TRBJ2-7|-|TRBV19|-
CASSIDWSSYEQYF
TGTGCCAGTAGTATCGACTGGAGCTCCTACGAGCAGTACTTC
>TRBJ2-1|TRBD1|TRBV11-2|-
CASSRTGVDEQFF
TGTGCCAGCAGTCGGACAGGGGTTGATGAGCAGTTCTTC
>TRBJ2-7|TRBD2|TRBV7-3|-
CASSLTGLAGGGASYEQYF
TGTGCCAGCAGCTTAACGGGACTAGCGGGAGGGGGGGCCTCCTACGAGCAGTACTTC
>TRBJ2-7|-|TRBV7-2|-
CASSLAPQGSYEQYF
TGTGCCAGCAGCTTAGCGCCGCAGGGCTCCTACGAGCAGTACTTC
>TRBJ2-1|TRBD2|TRBV7-3|-
CASSLGLAGFYNEQFF
TGTGCCAGCAGCCTGGGACTAGCGGGATTTTACAATGAGCAGTTCTTC
>TRBJ2-3|-|TRBV19|-
CASSTRRQGMKDTQYF
TGTGCCAGTAGTACCCGCCGGCAGGGGATGAAAGATACGCAGTATTTT
>TRBJ1-5|-|TRBV10-3|few
CAISAGISNQPQHF
TGTGCCATCAGTGCGGGGATTAGCAATCAGCCCCAGCATTTT
>TRBJ2-5|-|TRBV18|few
CASSPGEQETQYF
TGTGCCAGCTCACCGGGAGAGCAAGAGACCCAGTACTTC
>TRBJ2-1|TRBD2|TRBV4-1|-
CASSLGLAVGDEQFF
TGCGCCAGCAGCCTGGGACTAGCGGTTGGGGACGAGCAGTTCTTC
>TRBJ2-7|-|TRBV10-3|-
CAIREEGGSYEQYF
TGTGCCATCAGGGAGGAGGGCGGTTCCTACGAGCAGTACTTC
>TRBJ2-6|-|TRBV5-1|-
CASSLVMARGANVLTF
TGCGCCAGCAGCTTGGTGATGGCTAGAGGGGCCAACGTCCTGACTTTC
>TRBJ2-7|TRBD2|TRBV7-8|-
CASSLEAGVREQYF
TGTGCCAGCAGCTTAGAGGCGGGAGTCCGCGAGCAGTACTTC
>TRBJ2-1|TRBD2|TRBV7-2|few
CASSLKGREDEQFF
TGTGCCAGCAGCTTAAAGGGGCGGGAGGATGAGCAGTTCTTC
>TRBJ1-4|-|TRBV6-5|-
CASSYPWPATNEKLFF
TGTGCCAGCAGTTACCCCTGGCCTGCAACTAATGAAAAACTGTTTTTT
>TRBJ2-7|-|TRBV5-6|-
CASSLTSSYEQYF
TGTGCCAGCAGCTTGACGAGCTCCTACGAGCAGTACTTC
>TRBJ1-2|-|TRBV7-9|-
CASSLVGAPANYGYTF
TGTGCCAGCAGCTTAGTGGGGGCACCAGCTAACTATGGCTACACCTTC
>TRBJ2-1|-|TRBV10-3|-
CAISEFMDRDQQFF
TGTGCCATCAGTGAGTTTATGGACAGAGATCAACAGTTCTTC
>TRBJ1-1|-|TRBV30|few
CAWRVARVTEAFF
TGTGCCTGGAGAGTGGCCAGGGTAACCGAAGCTTTCTTT
>TRBJ2-7|TRBD2|TRBV5-5|-
CASSFRTSGTRYEQYF
TGTGCCAGCAGCTTTCGGACTAGCGGGACCCGCTACGAGCAGTACTTC
>TRBJ1-5|-|TRBV30|-
CAWSSDVRGPQHF
TGTGCCTGGAGCTCTGACGTGCGGGGGCCCCAGCATTTT
>TRBJ2-1|TRBD2|TRBV5-1|-
CASTDNRGSTNEQFF
TGCGCCAGCACCGACAACCGCGGGAGTACCAATGAGCAGTTCTTC
>TRBJ1-2|TRBD1|TRBV2|few
CASSERDRPTRGYTF
TGTGCCAGCAGTGAACGGGACAGGCCGACTCGAGGCTACACCTTC
>TRBJ1-1|TRBD1|TRBV28|few
CATGTGGRMNTEAFF
TGTGCCACCGGGACAGGGGGCAGGATGAACACTGAAGCTTTCTTT
>TRBJ2-1|-|TRBV2|-
CASSRRNEQFF
TGTGCCAGCAGTCGCAGGAATGAGCAGTTCTTC
>TRBJ2-2|TRBD2|TRBV2|-
CASGREGAGELFF
TGTGCCAGCGGGCGGGAGGGAGCCGGGGAGCTGTTTTTT
>TRBJ1-2|-|TRBV2|-
CASIGRGSYGYTF
TGTGCCAGCATCGGCCGGGGATCCTATGGCTACACCTTC
>TRBJ2-7|TRBD1|TRBV15|-
CATSTGQELNEQYF
TGTGCCACCAGCACCGGACAGGAATTAAACGAGCAGTACTTC
>TRBJ1-5|TRBD1|TRBV25-1|-
CASRQTGGTQPQHF
TGTGCCAGCAGACAAACAGGGGGTACTCAGCCCCAGCATTTT
>TRBJ1-1|-|TRBV6-1|-
CASSLLRGNTEAFF
TGTGCCAGCAGTCTGTTACGGGGGAACACTGAAGCTTTCTTT
>TRBJ2-5|-|TRBV25-1|-
CASSFGRQETQYF
TGTGCCAGCAGTTTCGGGAGACAGGAGACCCAGTACTTC
>TRBJ2-3|-|TRBV30|-
CACAAGTGALADTQYF
TGTGCCTGTGCCGCCGGTACTGGGGCCCTCGCAGATACGCAGTATTTT
>TRBJ1-4|TRBD1|TRBV6-6|-
CASNLQGARNEKLFF
TGTGCCAGCAACTTGCAGGGGGCGCGAAATGAAAAACTGTTTTTT
>TRBJ1-5|-|TRBV7-2|-
CASSPHQGRNQPQHF
TGTGCCAGCAGCCCGCACCAGGGGCGCAATCAGCCCCAGCATTTT
>TRBJ1-1|-|TRBV7-3|-
CASSLGYGTEAFF
TGTGCCAGCAGCTTAGGTTACGGGACTGAAGCTTTCTTT
>TRBJ2-1|TRBD1|TRBV14|few
CASSHDRVRNEQFF
TGTGCCAGCAGCCACGACAGGGTTAGGAATGAGCAGTTCTTC
>TRBJ2-3|-|TRBV7-9|medium-sized
CASSRSRGPYRDTQYF
TGTGCCAGCAGCCGTTCCCGCGGGCCCTATAGAGATACGCAGTATTTT
>TRBJ2-7|TRBD2|TRBV7-2|once
CASSLGLAGGPYEQYF
TGTGCCAGCAGCTTAGGGCTAGCGGGAGGTCCCTACGAGCAGTACTTC
>TRBJ1-4|TRBD1|TRBV10-1|-
CASSESTGWAATNEKLFF
TGCGCCAGCAGTGAGTCGACAGGGTGGGCAGCAACTAATGAAAAACTGTTTTTT
>TRBJ2-1|TRBD1|TRBV19|medium-sized
CASTKDRDAYNEQFF
TGTGCCAGTACCAAAGACAGGGACGCCTACAATGAGCAGTTCTTC
>TRBJ2-3|-|TRBV7-9|few
CASSLAGVGTDTQYF
TGTGCCAGCAGCTTAGCGGGAGTAGGGACAGATACGCAGTATTTT
>TRBJ2-7|TRBD2|TRBV18|-
CASSPTGFSGRAYEQYF
TGTGCCAGCTCACCGACAGGGTTTAGCGGGAGGGCCTACGAGCAGTACTTC
>TRBJ2-3|-|TRBV7-3|many
CASSLDQGYTDTQYF
TGTGCCAGCAGCTTAGACCAGGGGTACACAGATACGCAGTATTTT
>TRBJ2-7|-|TRBV7-9|-
CASSLNFVPYEQYF
TGTGCCAGCAGCTTAAACTTTGTTCCCTACGAGCAGTACTTC
>TRBJ2-7|TRBD2|TRBV11-2|-
CASSFATGTSSYEQYF
TGTGCCAGCAGCTTCGCTACCGGGACTAGTTCGTACGAGCAGTACTTC
>TRBJ1-6|TRBD1|TRBV6-5|-
CASKGTGVSPLHF
TGTGCCAGCAAGGGGACAGGGGTTTCACCCCTCCACTTT
>TRBJ2-2|TRBD2|TRBV5-4|once
CASSPDGLAANTGELFF
TGTGCCAGCAGCCCAGATGGACTAGCGGCGAACACCGGGGAGCTGTTTTTT